Below, 19 T cell receptor beta chains from the same sample are listed, as sequenced in a study of blood T cell repertoires in COVID-19. Generated by immunoSEQ multiplex PCR, the TCRdb table keeps only in-frame clones and is missing some. The data hold about 320,000 clones, with 89% observed a single time. The sample taken for sequencing was peripheral blood. Receptors were obtained from a man younger than 30 who had recovered from COVID-19.

The chain joins TRBV3-1 (or the pseudogene TRBV3-2) to TRBJ1-5, with 8 bases aligning to TRBD1. CDR3 length: 15 amino acids. With V trimmed by 4 bases and J by 4 bases, 6 bases remained unmatched. CDR1 and CDR2 from the germline V gene are LGHDT and YNNKEL (reference sequence). Here the CDR3 DNA reads TGTGCCAGCAGCCGATCGGACAGGGCGAATCAGCCCCAGCATTTT. Its protein product is CASSRSDRANQPQHF.

This clone appeared once. The V call is TRBV7-9, the J call TRBJ2-3; the match to TRBD2 covers 7 bases. V lost 5 bases to trimming and J lost 3 bases; unmatched junction nucleotides: 17. From germline, CDR1 is SEHNR and CDR2 FQNEAQ (reference sequence). This CDR3 is 18 amino acids long. In DNA, the CDR3 is TGTGCCAGCAGCCCAACCGCGGGGGTTAGCATGAGGACAGATACGCAGTATTTT. Translated, it gives CASSPTAGVSMRTDTQYF.

A few counts support this clone. The chain has TRBV7-2 and TRBJ1-1, with 7 bases aligning to TRBD1. Germline trimming cut 3 bases from V and 6 bases from J; bases unmatched to any gene: 4. The CDR3 spans 13 residues. CDR1 is SGHTA, CDR2 FQGNSA, per germline. Here the CDR3 reads CASSFLDRSEAFF. The CDR3, as DNA: TGTGCCAGCAGCTTCCTGGACAGGTCTGAAGCTTTCTTT.

The chain has TRBV5-4 and TRBJ1-1; D is uncertain. Germline lookup yields CDR1 SGHNT and CDR2 YYREEE (reference sequence). V was pared by 3 bases and J by 7 bases, with 10 bases between. CDR3 length: 12 residues. CDR3 nucleotide sequence: TGTGCCAGCAGCTATACCGGGGATGAAGCTTTCTTT. The encoded protein is CASSYTGDEAFF.

The V and J genes are TRBV5-1 and TRBJ1-2; the match to TRBD1 covers 8 bases. The V gene end was trimmed by 1 base and the J gene end by 8 bases; junction bases not matched to a gene: 10. The CDR3 has 15 residues. Germline loops: CDR1 SGHRS, CDR2 YFSETQ. CDR3 DNA sequence: TGCGCCAGCAGCTTGACCCCTGGACAGGGTGGCGGCTACACCTTC. It codes for CASSLTPGQGGGYTF.

V gene TRBV27 combines with J gene TRBJ1-2; D is perhaps TRBD1 (5 bases). Per germline, CDR1 MNHEY and CDR2 SMNVEV (reference sequence). V shed 0 bases and J shed 5 bases, with 7 bases lying between them. The CDR3 extends over 13 amino acids. CDR3: CASSLSGRYGYTF. In DNA form, the CDR3 reads TGTGCCAGCAGTTTATCGGGGCGGTATGGCTACACCTTC.

V usage is TRBV19 and J usage is TRBJ1-3; no clear D. This CDR3 spans 15 amino acids. V dropped 7 bases and J dropped 0 bases, with 13 bases sitting between them. CDR1 and CDR2 (germline): LNHDA, SQIVND (reference sequence). As DNA, the CDR3 is TGTGCCAGTACCGTGACTCATTACTCTGGAAACACCATATATTTT. Its protein product is CASTVTHYSGNTIYF.

The rearrangement links TRBV12-3 or TRBV12-4 to TRBJ1-1, with 8 bases identical to TRBD1. This CDR3 spans 13 amino acids. The V gene end was trimmed by 3 bases and the J gene end by 4 bases; junction bases not matched to a gene: 1. The CDR3 region is CASSFGQGTEAFF. The CDR3 nucleotides read TGTGCCAGCAGTTTCGGACAGGGCACTGAAGCTTTCTTT.

Concerning this clone itself: A junction boundary mismatches the germline segment, possibly from a read error. The chain links TRBV29-1 to TRBJ2-1; 13 bases are shared with TRBD2. The germline V gene has CDR1 SQVTM and CDR2 ANQGSEA. The CDR3 sequence is 16 residues long. As DNA, the CDR3 is TGCAGCGTAGAAGGACTAGCGGGAGTTTTCTACAATGAGCAGTTCTTC. Amino acid sequence: CSVEGLAGVFYNEQFF.

The chain links TRBV11-2 to TRBJ2-7, with 8 bases matching TRBD1. Germline V gives CDR1 SGHAT, CDR2 FQNNGV. The CDR3 is 15 amino acids. V shed 0 bases and J 3 bases; nucleotides not matched to a gene: 4. DNA of the CDR3: TGTGCCAGCAGCTTAGAGTTAGGACAGGGCTACGAGCAGTACTTC. This codes for CASSLELGQGYEQYF.

The rearrangement joins TRBV6-2 or TRBV6-3 to TRBJ2-2; TRBD1 might be the D (6 bases). Germline V gene sequence: CDR1 MNHEY, CDR2 SVGEGT. The CDR3 is 16 residues long. Trimming took off 0 bases at V and 1 base at J, with 9 bases between the two ends. The CDR3 loop reads CASSYSRDKNTGELFF. The CDR3 region has the DNA TGTGCCAGCAGTTACTCGAGGGACAAGAACACCGGGGAGCTGTTTTTT.

The chain joins TRBV16 to TRBJ2-1; 8 bases align to TRBD1. In germline, CDR1 is KGHSY, CDR2 FQNENV. After removal of 4 bases from V and 4 bases from J, the junction contained 6 bases not matched to a gene. CDR3 length: 15 amino acids. CDR3 nucleotides: TGTGCCAGCAGCCCAAGTACAGGGGGATACAATGAGCAGTTCTTC. Its translation is CASSPSTGGYNEQFF.

This clone was counted a single time. The V gene is TRBV25-1, the J gene TRBJ2-7, with TRBD1 matching over 9 bases. This CDR3 is built from 14 residues. Germline V gives CDR1 MGHDK, CDR2 SYGVNS. V lost 5 bases and J lost 5; bases outside the gene matches: 7. The CDR3, as DNA: TGTGCCAGCAGTTTTTGGGACAGGGAGAACGAGCAGTACTTC. It is translated as CASSFWDRENEQYF.

The chain's CDR3 is CASSLENTYNSPLHF. CDR3 DNA sequence: TGTGCCAGCAGTTTAGAAAACACCTATAATTCACCCCTCCACTTT. The V and J genes are TRBV28 and TRBJ1-6, with D uncertain. The CDR3 contains 15 residues. Trimming shortened V by 2 bases and J by 2 bases, and 7 bases separated the two germline ends. CDR1 and CDR2 from the germline V gene are MDHEN and SYDVKM.

This rearrangement joins TRBV19 to TRBJ2-7; 8 bases are a match to TRBD2. The CDR3 has 14 amino acids. CDR1 LNHDA and CDR2 SQIVND come from the germline V gene (reference sequence). The V segment lost 3 bases and the J segment 0 bases; nucleotides outside the gene matches: 1. DNA of the CDR3: TGTGCCAGTAGTATCAGCGGGAGCTCCTACGAGCAGTACTTC. This translates into CASSISGSSYEQYF.

CDR3 sequence (DNA): TGTGCCAGCTCCAGGACAGCGTCGCCGGGTCAGCCCCAGCATTTT. Its protein product is CASSRTASPGQPQHF. The V gene is TRBV6-5, the J gene TRBJ1-5; D is possibly TRBD1 (6 bases). The V gene's germline CDR1 is MNHEY and CDR2 SVGAGI. CDR3 length equals 15 residues. The ends were cut back, 8 bases at V and 6 bases at J, with 20 bases in the middle.

V gene TRBV5-4 combines with J gene TRBJ2-3, with TRBD2 as a possible D gene (5 bases). The germline V gene has CDR1 SGHNT and CDR2 YYREEE (reference sequence). The CDR3 sequence is 14 residues long. With 6 bases removed from V and 3 bases from J, the gap between germline ends came to 14 bases. This chain's CDR3 is CASTLGWETDTQYF. The CDR3 DNA reads as TGTGCCAGCACCCTGGGGTGGGAGACAGATACGCAGTATTTT.

The chain has TRBV5-1 and TRBJ1-1; D may be TRBD1 (5 bases). The germline V gene encodes CDR1 SGHRS and CDR2 YFSETQ. Trimming stripped 0 bases from V and 0 bases from J, with 12 bases between. The CDR3 loop spans 16 amino acids. The CDR3 DNA reads TGCGCCAGCAGCTTGGGACAGCTCCTTATGAACACTGAAGCTTTCTTT. This gives the protein CASSLGQLLMNTEAFF.

The genes are TRBV19 and TRBJ2-7; TRBD1 matches 9 bases. The trim removed 4 bases at V and 3 bases at J, leaving 1 base unmatched. The CDR3 contains 13 residues. Looked up from germline, CDR1 is LNHDA and CDR2 is SQIVND (reference sequence). The CDR3 sequence is CASSRQGDYEQYF. CDR3 DNA: TGTGCCAGTAGTAGACAGGGGGACTACGAGCAGTACTTC.